Detailed here is one TCR beta chain. Its antigen remains unidentified. The CDR3 spans 15 residues. J lost 2 bases, V lost 5 bases, and 8 bases had no gene match. Germline V CDR1 and CDR2: SEHNR, FQNEAQ (reference sequence). The PCR employed 60 Vbeta primers together with 13 Jbeta primers. Only in-frame clones appear in the TCRdb table, and some are missing; sequencing was by immunoSEQ multiplex PCR. The sample lists about 200,000 clones, about four fifths occurring once. The source of the sample is a study of cytomegalovirus exposure and HLA in healthy donors. Study-wide results and caveats: Overall, around 150 TCR beta chains were annotated as cytomegalovirus-associated. Many donors carried some public TCRs, although rarity characterized most TCR sequences.

Sequenced material: PBMCs. This receptor was taken from a boy between 2 and 10 years old in good health and CMV-seronegative. The chain joins TRBV7-9 to TRBJ1-2, with TRBD1 matching 7 bases. The CDR3 DNA reads TGTGCCAGCAGCCCTGGGGACAGCAAAAACTATGGCTACACCTTC. As protein: CASSPGDSKNYGYTF.